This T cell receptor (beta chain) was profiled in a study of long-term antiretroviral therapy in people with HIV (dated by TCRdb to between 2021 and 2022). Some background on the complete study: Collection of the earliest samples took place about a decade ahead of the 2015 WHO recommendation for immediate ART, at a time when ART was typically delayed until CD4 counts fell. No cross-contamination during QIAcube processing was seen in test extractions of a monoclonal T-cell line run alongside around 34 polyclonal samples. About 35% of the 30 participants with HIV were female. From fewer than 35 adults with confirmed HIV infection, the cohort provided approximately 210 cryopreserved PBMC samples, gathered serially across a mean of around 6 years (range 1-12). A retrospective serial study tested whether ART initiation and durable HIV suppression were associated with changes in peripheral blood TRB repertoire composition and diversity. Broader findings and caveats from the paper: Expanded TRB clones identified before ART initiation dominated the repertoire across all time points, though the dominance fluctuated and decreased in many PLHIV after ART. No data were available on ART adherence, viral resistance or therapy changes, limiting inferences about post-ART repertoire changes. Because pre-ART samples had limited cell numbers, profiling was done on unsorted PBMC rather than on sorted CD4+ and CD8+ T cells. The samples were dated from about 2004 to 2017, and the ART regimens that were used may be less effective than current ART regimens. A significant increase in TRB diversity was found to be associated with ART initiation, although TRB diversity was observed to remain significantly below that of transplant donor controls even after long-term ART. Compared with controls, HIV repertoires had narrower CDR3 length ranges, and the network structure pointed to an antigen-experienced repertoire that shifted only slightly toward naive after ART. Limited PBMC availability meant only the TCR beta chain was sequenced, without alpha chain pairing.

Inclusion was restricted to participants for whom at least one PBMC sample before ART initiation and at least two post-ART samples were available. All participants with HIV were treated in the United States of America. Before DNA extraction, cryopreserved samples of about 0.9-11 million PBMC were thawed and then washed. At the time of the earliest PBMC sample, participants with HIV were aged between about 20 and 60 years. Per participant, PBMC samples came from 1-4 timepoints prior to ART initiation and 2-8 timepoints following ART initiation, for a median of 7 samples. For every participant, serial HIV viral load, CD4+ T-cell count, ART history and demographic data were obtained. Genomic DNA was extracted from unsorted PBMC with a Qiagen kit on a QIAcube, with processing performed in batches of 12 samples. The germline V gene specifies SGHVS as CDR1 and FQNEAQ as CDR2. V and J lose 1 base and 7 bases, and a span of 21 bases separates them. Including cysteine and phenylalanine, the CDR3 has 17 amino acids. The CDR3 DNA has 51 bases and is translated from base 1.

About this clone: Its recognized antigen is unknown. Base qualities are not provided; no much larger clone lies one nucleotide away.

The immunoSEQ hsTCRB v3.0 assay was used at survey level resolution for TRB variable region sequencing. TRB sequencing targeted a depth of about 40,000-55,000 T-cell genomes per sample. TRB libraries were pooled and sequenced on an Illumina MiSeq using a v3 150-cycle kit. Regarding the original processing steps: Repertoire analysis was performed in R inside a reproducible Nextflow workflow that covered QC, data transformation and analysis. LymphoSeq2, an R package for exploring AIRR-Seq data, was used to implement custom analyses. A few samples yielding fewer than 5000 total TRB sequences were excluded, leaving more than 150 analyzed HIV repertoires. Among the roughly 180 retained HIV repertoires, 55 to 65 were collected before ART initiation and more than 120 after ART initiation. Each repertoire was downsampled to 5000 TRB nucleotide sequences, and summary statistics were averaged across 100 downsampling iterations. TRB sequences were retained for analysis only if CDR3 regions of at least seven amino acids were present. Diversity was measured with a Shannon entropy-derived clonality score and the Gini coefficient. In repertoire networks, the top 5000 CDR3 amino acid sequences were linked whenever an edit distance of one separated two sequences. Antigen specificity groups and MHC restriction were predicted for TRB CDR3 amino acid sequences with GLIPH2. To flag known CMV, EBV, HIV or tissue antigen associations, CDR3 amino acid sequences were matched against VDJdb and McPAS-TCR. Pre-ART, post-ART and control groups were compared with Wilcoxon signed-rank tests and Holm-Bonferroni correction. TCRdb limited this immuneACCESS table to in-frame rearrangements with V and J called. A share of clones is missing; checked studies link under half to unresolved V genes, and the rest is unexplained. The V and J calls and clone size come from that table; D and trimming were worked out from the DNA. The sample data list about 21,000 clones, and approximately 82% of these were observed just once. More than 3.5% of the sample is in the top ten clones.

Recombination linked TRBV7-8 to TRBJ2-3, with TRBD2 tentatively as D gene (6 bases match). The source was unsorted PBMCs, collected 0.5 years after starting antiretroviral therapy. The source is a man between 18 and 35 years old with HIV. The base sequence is TGTGCCAGCAGCTTAGAGGAGAGGGAGGCATATTCGCATACGCAGTATTTT. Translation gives CASSLEEREAYSHTQYF.